This T cell receptor (beta chain) emerged from a study of shared clonotypes between healthy human individuals. Worth noting for this clone: The target antigen is unknown.

Naive CD8 cells, CD45RO-negative and positively selected for CCR7, excluded terminally differentiated effector memory CD45RA+ cells. The donors were adults (healthy and HIV-negative) with no recent acute infections or vaccinations. Libraries were prepared by immunoSEQ multiplex PCR; TCRdb keeps only in-frame clonotypes and omits some of them. The sample lists about 2 million clones; just under 95% were seen once. General study findings and limits: It was observed that 5% to 6.5% of naive CD4 clonotypes were shared across a handful of donors. Larger estimated richness was generally seen in naive subsets than in memory subsets. Generation probabilities of non-shared clonotypes were lower (relative to those shared by all four donors).

Germline CDR1 is MNHEY and CDR2 is SMNVEV (reference sequence). CDR3 length: 16 amino acids. The trim removed 3 bases at V and 3 bases at J, leaving 7 bases unmatched. Sequenced material: naive CD8+ T cells sorted from blood. The clonotype originates from a young man in good health. The genes are TRBV27 and TRBJ2-5; 10 bases are shared with TRBD1. The CDR3 DNA follows: TGTGCCAGCAGTTTTATCCCAGGACAGGGGGAAGAGACCCAGTACTTC. Encoded protein: CASSFIPGQGEETQYF.